This T cell receptor beta chain was found in a study of Ad26.COV2.S vaccination and SARS-CoV-2 variants. Sequencing was performed with immunoSEQ multiplex PCR; in TCRdb, only in-frame clones are kept and a portion is missing. This repertoire shows approximately 340,000 clones, just over 90% found once; its top ten account for 3.5% to 4.5%. As to this clone: Antigen: not known.

CDR3 length equals 17 residues. CDR1 is SNHLY and CDR2 is FYNNEI in the germline V gene. The J segment lost 2 bases and the V segment lost 8 bases, leaving 11 bases of the junction unmatched. Broader study findings: Reportedly, spike-specific CD8+ and CD4+ T cell responses achieved substantial breadth once vaccination had taken place. Vaccine recipients had higher spike-specific TCR breadth than placebo recipients. Breadth of non-spike TCRs did not differ between vaccinees and placebo recipients. Total T cell responses were possibly underestimated by TCR breadth and depth analyses.

The sequence came from a human donor who had recovered from COVID-19. The chain couples TRBV2 to TRBJ2-3; 12 bases match TRBD2. The specimen was peripheral blood, collected after recovery from COVID-19. Here the CDR3 reads CASLLAGGLSDTDTQYF. In DNA form, the CDR3 reads TGTGCCAGCCTTCTAGCGGGGGGGCTTTCCGACACAGATACGCAGTATTTT.